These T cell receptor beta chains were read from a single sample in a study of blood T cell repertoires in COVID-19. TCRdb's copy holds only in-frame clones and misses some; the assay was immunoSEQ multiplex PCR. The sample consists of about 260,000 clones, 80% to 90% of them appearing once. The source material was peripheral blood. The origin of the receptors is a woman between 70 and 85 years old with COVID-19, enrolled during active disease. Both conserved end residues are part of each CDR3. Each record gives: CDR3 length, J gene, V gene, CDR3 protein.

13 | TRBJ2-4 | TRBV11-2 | CASSLGGLNIQYF
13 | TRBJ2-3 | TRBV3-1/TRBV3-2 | CASSQAAGDTQYF
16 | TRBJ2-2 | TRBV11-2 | CASTPSGRVNTGELFF
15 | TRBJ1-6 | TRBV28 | CASSLFGQDNSPLHF
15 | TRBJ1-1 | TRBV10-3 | CAISDPGTGRRRAFF
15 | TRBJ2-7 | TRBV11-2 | CASSPQLLGPYEQYF
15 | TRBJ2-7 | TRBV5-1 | CASSLASGLVYEQYF
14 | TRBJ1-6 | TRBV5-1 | CASSREGWDSPLHF
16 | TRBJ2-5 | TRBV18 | CASSALAGEGFETQYF
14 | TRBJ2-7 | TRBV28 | CASSRGDTFYEQYF
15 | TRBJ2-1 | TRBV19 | CASSIGPVTYNEQFF
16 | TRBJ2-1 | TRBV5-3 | CARSRSGTGMVNEQFF
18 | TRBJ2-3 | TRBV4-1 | CASSQDQLRRHSTDTQYF
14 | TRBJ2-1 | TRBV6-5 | CASSYLDSRNEQFF
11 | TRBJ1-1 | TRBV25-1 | CASSQNTEAFF
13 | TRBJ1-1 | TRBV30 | CAWKRQADTEAFF
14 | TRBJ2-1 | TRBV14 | CASSQDGGYNEQFF
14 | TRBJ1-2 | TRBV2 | CASKVTGGNYGYTF
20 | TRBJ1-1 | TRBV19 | CASSIDRWRTTASMNTEAFF
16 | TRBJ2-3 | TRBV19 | CASSIGLAGGTDTQYF
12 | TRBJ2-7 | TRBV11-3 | CASSLVGYEQYF
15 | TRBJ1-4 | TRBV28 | CASSSGSGGWEKLFF
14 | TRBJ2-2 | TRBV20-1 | CSASGSSGVGELFF
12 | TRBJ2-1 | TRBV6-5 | CASSSAGLAMLF
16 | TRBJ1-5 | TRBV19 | CASQSGQGGWNQPQHF
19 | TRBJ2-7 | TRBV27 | CASSPGTSGAPMYSYEQYF
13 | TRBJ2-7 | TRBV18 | CASQLGGSGEQYF
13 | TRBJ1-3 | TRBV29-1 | CSVASDSGNTIYF
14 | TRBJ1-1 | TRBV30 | CAWSFSQGDTEAFF
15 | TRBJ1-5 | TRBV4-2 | CASSQVPNSPSAQHF
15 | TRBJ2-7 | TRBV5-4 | CASSPSDALRNEQYF
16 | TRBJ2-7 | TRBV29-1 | CSVDGLAGEGAYEQYF
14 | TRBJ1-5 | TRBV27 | CASKGTGGDQPQHF
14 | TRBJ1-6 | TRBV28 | CASSSGQGDSPLHF
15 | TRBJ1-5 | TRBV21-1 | CASSKGATQVSPQHF
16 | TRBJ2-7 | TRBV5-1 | CASSGGGTFTSYEQYF
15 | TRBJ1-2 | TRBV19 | CASSIRTGGNYGYTF
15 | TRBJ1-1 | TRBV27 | CASRPAQIMNTEAFF
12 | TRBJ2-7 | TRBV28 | CASSFREYEQYF
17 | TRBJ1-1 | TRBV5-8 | CASSPISGGGWDTEAFF
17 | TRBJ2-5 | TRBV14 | CASSQDIGTSGRETQYF
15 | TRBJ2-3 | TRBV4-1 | CASSPGQGVTDTQYF
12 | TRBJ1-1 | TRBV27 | CASSTGQGKAFF
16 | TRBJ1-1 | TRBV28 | CASSLRGSKGGTEAFF
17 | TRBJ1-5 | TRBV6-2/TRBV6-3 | CASSYSPRRGGNQPQHF